The T cell receptor beta chain described here comes from a study of naive and memory T cell subsets. Study findings and constraints: Especially in CD8 cells, naive repertoires contained a few larger clonotypes, possibly CD45RA-re-expressing memory cells. Activation and differentiation may alter RNA-based TCR counts.

The beta constant-region primer was an equimolar mix of two oligonucleotides covering TRBC1 and TRBC2. Four rounds of PCR amplified the ligated cDNA using nested alpha and beta constant-region primers plus SP2. The cDNA 3' end received a ligated single-stranded oligonucleotide carrying the SP2 primer and a 12-nucleotide UMI. TCRdb reprocessed the UMI-ligation and nested PCR reads via MiXCR and lists one record per CDR3 protein. The sample includes over 80,000 distinct CDR3 sequences, approximately 10% of them seen just once. This clonotype was seen at least ten times. The target antigen is unknown. The TCR sequence derives from a human donor in good health. Sequenced input: naive CD4+ T cells from blood.

The CDR3 coding sequence is TGCGCCAGCAGCTCTTTTCCCGGACAGATCACAGATACGCAGTATTTT. It encodes CASSSFPGQITDTQYF. The chain couples TRBV5-1 to TRBJ2-3, with D possibly TRBD1 on 6 matching bases. The germline CDR1 and CDR2 sequences are SGHRS and YFSETQ. The CDR3 totals 16 residues. The germline V and J ends were trimmed by 3 bases and 2 bases, with 16 bases remaining between them.